The source of this T cell receptor beta chain is a study of shared clonotypes between healthy human individuals. CD45RO-negative, CCR7-selected cells formed the naive CD8 fraction, which excluded terminally differentiated effector memory CD45RA+ cells. Study-wide results and limits: It was the non-shared clonotypes that had lower generation probabilities than clonotypes shared by all four donors.

Germline V CDR1 and CDR2: KGHSH, LQKENI. V shed 2 bases and J shed 4 bases, with 11 bases lying between them. This CDR3 contains 15 residues. The protocol was immunoSEQ multiplex PCR, while the TCRdb copy is restricted to in-frame clones and leaves out a portion. This sample has about 1.9 million clones, with just over 90% found just once. On this clone itself: No antigen is known for it.

The gene calls are TRBV18 and TRBJ2-2; D is perhaps TRBD2 (6 bases). The specimen sequenced was naive CD8+ T cells from PBMCs. This clonotype was obtained from a man aged 18 to 29 in good health. Some clones in this sample may be carry-over from other donors' samples. Here the CDR3 DNA reads TGTGCCAGCTCACCAGCGGACGGGGGCACCGGGGAGCTGTTTTTT. Protein: CASSPADGGTGELFF. Looking up the rest from reference TRBV18 and TRBJ2-2 gives the full variable domain: NAGVMQNPRHLVRRRGQEARLRCSPMKGHSHVYWYRQLPEEGLKFMVYLQKENIIDESGMPKERFSAEFPKEGPSILRIQQVVRGDSAAYFCASSPADGGTGELFFGEGSRLTVL.